These T cell receptor beta chains were read from a single sample in a study of vaccination effects on CD4 cells after COVID-19. The data were produced by immunoSEQ multiplex PCR, yet TCRdb's version contains in-frame clones alone and is incomplete. The sample carries tens of thousands of clones, under 70% recorded once. Antigens for these TCRs are unknown. Sequences were derived from CD4+ T cells from PBMCs cultured with SARS-CoV-2 spike peptides, sampled before COVID-19 vaccination. The receptors here all came from a human donor who received a COVID-19 vaccine. The CDR3 runs from the conserved cysteine through the conserved F or W. D genes are given only for firm matches. The size field is filled for only some rows; it gives once, few, many or a size class.

j_gene: TRBJ1-2
d_gene: TRBD1
abundance: few
v_gene: TRBV27
CDR3nt: TGTGCCAGCAGTTTAGCCGCGACAGGGATCTATGGCTACACCTTC
CDR3aa: CASSLAATGIYGYTF

j_gene: TRBJ1-2
d_gene: TRBD1
abundance: .
v_gene: TRBV6-4
CDR3nt: TGTGCCAGCAGTGACTCGTTCTGGACAGGGGCCAGGAGGGGCTACACCTTC
CDR3aa: CASSDSFWTGARRGYTF

j_gene: TRBJ1-4
d_gene: TRBD1
abundance: .
v_gene: TRBV4-1
CDR3nt: TGCGCCAGCAGCCTACGGGACAGGGATAATGAAAAACTGTTTTTT
CDR3aa: CASSLRDRDNEKLFF

j_gene: TRBJ2-5
d_gene: TRBD2
abundance: .
v_gene: TRBV5-4
CDR3nt: TGTGCCAGCAGCACGGGGGGGCCGGGGACCCAGTACTTC
CDR3aa: CASSTGGPGTQYF

j_gene: TRBJ1-2
d_gene: .
abundance: .
v_gene: TRBV28
CDR3nt: TGTGCCAGCAGTCCCTCCGCAGTTAGCCCCTCTAACTATGGCTACACCTTC
CDR3aa: CASSPSAVSPSNYGYTF

j_gene: TRBJ2-7
d_gene: .
abundance: .
v_gene: TRBV28
CDR3nt: TGTGCCAGCAGTTCGGACGAATACGAGCAGTACTTC
CDR3aa: CASSSDEYEQYF

j_gene: TRBJ2-2
d_gene: TRBD1
abundance: .
v_gene: TRBV5-1
CDR3nt: TGCGCCAGCAGCCCGGGGACAGGTCCCCGGGACACCGGGGAGCTGTTTTTT
CDR3aa: CASSPGTGPRDTGELFF

j_gene: TRBJ2-1
d_gene: TRBD2
abundance: .
v_gene: TRBV7-2
CDR3nt: TGTGCCAGCAGCTTAGCGTCGACTAGCGGGGGGAATGAGCAGTTCTTC
CDR3aa: CASSLASTSGGNEQFF

j_gene: TRBJ1-2
d_gene: .
abundance: .
v_gene: TRBV27
CDR3nt: TGTGCCAGCAGTTTAGTGCCCAACTATGGCTACACCTTC
CDR3aa: CASSLVPNYGYTF

j_gene: TRBJ2-5
d_gene: .
abundance: .
v_gene: TRBV19
CDR3nt: TGTGCCAGTAGTATTTCTAACAGGAAGACCCAGTACTTC
CDR3aa: CASSISNRKTQYF

j_gene: TRBJ2-7
d_gene: TRBD1
abundance: .
v_gene: TRBV7-6
CDR3nt: TGTGCCAGCAGCATAGGACAGGGCTCCTACGAGCAGTACTTC
CDR3aa: CASSIGQGSYEQYF

j_gene: TRBJ2-3
d_gene: .
abundance: .
v_gene: TRBV5-5
CDR3nt: TGTGCCAGCAGCAACCCGGGACTCACAGATACGCAGTATTTT
CDR3aa: CASSNPGLTDTQYF

j_gene: TRBJ1-3
d_gene: .
abundance: .
v_gene: TRBV5-4
CDR3nt: TGTGCCAGCAGCCTATATACGGGGCTTGAATCCTGGGGAGGAAACACCATATATTTT
CDR3aa: CASSLYTGLESWGGNTIYF

j_gene: TRBJ1-1
d_gene: .
abundance: .
v_gene: TRBV15
CDR3nt: TGTGCCACCAGCAGAGGGGGGGGGATGAACACTGAAGCTTTCTTT
CDR3aa: CATSRGGGMNTEAFF

j_gene: TRBJ1-4
d_gene: .
abundance: .
v_gene: TRBV5-5
CDR3nt: TGTGCCAGCAGCTCCACCCGGCAGGGAAGTGAAAAACTGTTTTTT
CDR3aa: CASSSTRQGSEKLFF

j_gene: TRBJ2-3
d_gene: .
abundance: .
v_gene: TRBV6-5
CDR3nt: TGTGCCAGCAGTTATCATCGGACCACAGATACGCAGTATTTT
CDR3aa: CASSYHRTTDTQYF

j_gene: TRBJ1-2
d_gene: .
abundance: .
v_gene: TRBV19
CDR3nt: TGTGCCAGTAGTCCTCTTTCCGTCTATGGCTACACCTTC
CDR3aa: CASSPLSVYGYTF

j_gene: TRBJ1-5
d_gene: .
abundance: .
v_gene: TRBV2
CDR3nt: TGTGCCAGCAGTTTAGGGGAGCCCCAGCATTTT
CDR3aa: CASSLGEPQHF

j_gene: TRBJ1-1
d_gene: TRBD1
abundance: .
v_gene: TRBV5-4
CDR3nt: TGTGCCAGCAGCCCCAAGACAGGGACGACTGAAGCTTTCTTT
CDR3aa: CASSPKTGTTEAFF

j_gene: TRBJ2-5
d_gene: .
abundance: .
v_gene: TRBV30
CDR3nt: TGTGCCCAAGGGGGCGGGACCCAAGAGACCCAGTACTTC
CDR3aa: CAQGGGTQETQYF

j_gene: TRBJ2-5
d_gene: TRBD2
abundance: few
v_gene: TRBV7-7
CDR3nt: TGTGCTAGCAGCCAAGGACTAGCGGGGGCGGAGACCCAGTACTTC
CDR3aa: CASSQGLAGAETQYF

j_gene: TRBJ1-2
d_gene: .
abundance: .
v_gene: TRBV7-2
CDR3nt: TGTGCCAGCAGCTTAGCGCGGGGGGGGAACTACACCTTC
CDR3aa: CASSLARGGNYTF

j_gene: TRBJ1-3
d_gene: .
abundance: .
v_gene: TRBV7-9
CDR3nt: TGTGCCAGCAGCCGTGGAAAACCGGGAAACACCATATATTTT
CDR3aa: CASSRGKPGNTIYF

j_gene: TRBJ2-7
d_gene: TRBD1
abundance: few
v_gene: TRBV7-9
CDR3nt: TGTGCCAGCAGCTTGACCGGGACAGGGATACGCGAGCAGTACTTC
CDR3aa: CASSLTGTGIREQYF

j_gene: TRBJ2-1
d_gene: TRBD1
abundance: .
v_gene: TRBV2
CDR3nt: TGTGCCAGCAGACGGGGACAGGGGAGGAATGAGCAGTTCTTC
CDR3aa: CASRRGQGRNEQFF

j_gene: TRBJ1-1
d_gene: .
abundance: .
v_gene: TRBV12-5
CDR3nt: TGTGCTAGTGGTTTGGGGTCGGTGAACACTGAAGCTTTCTTT
CDR3aa: CASGLGSVNTEAFF

j_gene: TRBJ2-4
d_gene: .
abundance: once
v_gene: TRBV10-3
CDR3nt: TGTGCCATCAGTGAGTCGAACAGCAACATTCAGTACTTC
CDR3aa: CAISESNSNIQYF

j_gene: TRBJ2-1
d_gene: .
abundance: .
v_gene: TRBV12-3/TRBV12-4
CDR3nt: TGTGCCAGCAGTCGGGGCCTCTACAATGAGCAGTTCTTC
CDR3aa: CASSRGLYNEQFF

j_gene: TRBJ1-3
d_gene: TRBD1
abundance: .
v_gene: TRBV7-9
CDR3nt: TGTGCCAGCAGCCGGGGGACAGGGAGTAGGTCTGGAAACACCATATATTTT
CDR3aa: CASSRGTGSRSGNTIYF

j_gene: TRBJ1-1
d_gene: .
abundance: .
v_gene: TRBV5-4
CDR3nt: TGTGCCAGCAGCTTTAATTTCGACACTGAAGCTTTCTTT
CDR3aa: CASSFNFDTEAFF

j_gene: TRBJ1-1
d_gene: .
abundance: .
v_gene: TRBV19
CDR3nt: TGTGCCAGTAGAAACCCAGGGGACACTGAAGCTTTCTTT
CDR3aa: CASRNPGDTEAFF

j_gene: TRBJ1-1
d_gene: TRBD1
abundance: few
v_gene: TRBV10-3
CDR3nt: TGTGCCATCAGCCCTAGGACAGGGATTGGTGAAGCTTTCTTT
CDR3aa: CAISPRTGIGEAFF

j_gene: TRBJ1-2
d_gene: .
abundance: .
v_gene: TRBV3-1/TRBV3-2
CDR3nt: TGTGCCAGCAGCCAAGGAGACTATGGCTACACCTTC
CDR3aa: CASSQGDYGYTF

j_gene: TRBJ1-3
d_gene: .
abundance: .
v_gene: TRBV14
CDR3nt: TGTGCCAGCAGCCCCAGGGCAACGGGAAACACCATATATTTT
CDR3aa: CASSPRATGNTIYF

j_gene: TRBJ1-1
d_gene: .
abundance: .
v_gene: TRBV5-1
CDR3nt: TGCGCCAGCAGCTTGGACAGGGTAGGAATCACTGAAGCTTTCTTT
CDR3aa: CASSLDRVGITEAFF

j_gene: TRBJ1-6
d_gene: .
abundance: .
v_gene: TRBV30
CDR3nt: TGTGCCTGCCAACCCCCCTCGGGGGGGCTTTATAATTCACCCCTCCACTTT
CDR3aa: CACQPPSGGLYNSPLHF

j_gene: TRBJ2-1
d_gene: TRBD2
abundance: once
v_gene: TRBV4-1
CDR3nt: TGCGCCAGCAGCCATGGACTAGCGGGGCTTACCTACAATGAGCAGTTCTTC
CDR3aa: CASSHGLAGLTYNEQFF

j_gene: TRBJ1-1
d_gene: .
abundance: .
v_gene: TRBV7-2
CDR3nt: TGTGCCAGCCTGGGAGGGGGGAGGATGGCTGAAGCTTTCTTT
CDR3aa: CASLGGGRMAEAFF

j_gene: TRBJ2-5
d_gene: .
abundance: .
v_gene: TRBV18
CDR3nt: TGTGCCAGCTCACCACCGTCTCGGGGGTACCAAGAGACCCAGTACTTC
CDR3aa: CASSPPSRGYQETQYF

j_gene: TRBJ2-7
d_gene: .
abundance: .
v_gene: TRBV19
CDR3nt: TGTGCCAGTAGTATGGATCCCAGAGGCTACGAGCAGTACTTC
CDR3aa: CASSMDPRGYEQYF

j_gene: TRBJ2-7
d_gene: TRBD2
abundance: many
v_gene: TRBV5-4
CDR3nt: TGTGCCAGCAGCTTGGATGCGGCGGGGGGCTCCTACGAGCAGTACTTC
CDR3aa: CASSLDAAGGSYEQYF